This TCR beta chain comes out of a study of PD-L1 blockade in urothelial cancer. About the study: The year 2014 saw patients start atezolizumab, 1,200 mg intravenously every 3 weeks. Specimens of blood held a median count of roughly 150,000 T cells.

Per germline, CDR1 SGDLS and CDR2 YYNGEE. V lost 3 bases to trimming and J lost 3 bases; unmatched junction nucleotides: 6. This CDR3 contains 15 residues. TCRdb's copy holds only in-frame clones and misses some; the assay was immunoSEQ multiplex PCR. The sample has 15,000 to 20,000 clones; approximately 86% are singletons. The rearrangement uses TRBV9 and TRBJ1-5; 7 bases agree with TRBD1. This clonotype was obtained from a man aged 50 to 59 with urothelial cancer. The material was PBMCs, obtained around atezolizumab (anti-PD-L1) treatment. In DNA form, the CDR3 reads TGTGCCAGCAGCGCATCAGGACAGGCCAATCAGCCCCAGCATTTT. Translation: CASSASGQANQPQHF.